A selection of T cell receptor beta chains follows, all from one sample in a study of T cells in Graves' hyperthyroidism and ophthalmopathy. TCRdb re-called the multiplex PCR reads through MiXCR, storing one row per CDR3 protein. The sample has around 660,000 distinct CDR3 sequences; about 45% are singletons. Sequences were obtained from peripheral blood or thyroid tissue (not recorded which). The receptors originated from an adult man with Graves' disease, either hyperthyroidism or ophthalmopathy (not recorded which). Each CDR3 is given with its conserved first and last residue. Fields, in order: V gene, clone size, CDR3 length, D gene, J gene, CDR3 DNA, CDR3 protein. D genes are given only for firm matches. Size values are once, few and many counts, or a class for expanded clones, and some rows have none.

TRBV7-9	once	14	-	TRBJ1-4	TGTGCCAGCAGCTCCCCGGGACCATGGGAAAAACTGTTTTTT	CASSSPGPWEKLFF
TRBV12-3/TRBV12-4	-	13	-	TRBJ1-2	TGTGCCAGCACCCCCGCGGTGGGGTATGGCTACACCTTC	CASTPAVGYGYTF
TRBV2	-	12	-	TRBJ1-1	TGTGCCAGCAACAACGCGAACACTGAAGCTTTCTTT	CASNNANTEAFF
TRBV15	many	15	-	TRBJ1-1	TGTGCCACCAGCAGTTGGATTCCAGGGAACACTGAAGCTTTCTTT	CATSSWIPGNTEAFF
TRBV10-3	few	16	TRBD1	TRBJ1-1	TGTGCCATCAGTAGCCGGGACAGGGGGCCGGGAACTGAAGCTTTCTTT	CAISSRDRGPGTEAFF
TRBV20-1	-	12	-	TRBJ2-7	TGCAGTGCCCAGAGACCAACCTACGAGCAGTACTTC	CSAQRPTYEQYF
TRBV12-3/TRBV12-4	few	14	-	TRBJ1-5	TGTGCCAGCAGTGATTGGGGAGTCAATCAGCCCCAGCATTTT	CASSDWGVNQPQHF
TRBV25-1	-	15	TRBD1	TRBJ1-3	TGTGCCAGCAGTTCAGGACAGGGGGCGCGAAACACCATATATTTT	CASSSGQGARNTIYF
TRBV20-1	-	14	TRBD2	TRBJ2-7	TGCAGTGCCTCGGGACTAGCGGGGAGCTACGAGCAGTACTTC	CSASGLAGSYEQYF
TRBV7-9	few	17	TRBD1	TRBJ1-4	TGTGCCAGCAGCCACCCCGGGACAGGCCCCCCAGATGAAAAACTGTTTTTT	CASSHPGTGPPDEKLFF
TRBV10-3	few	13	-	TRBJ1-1	TGTGCCATCAGTGAATATCTGGACACTGAAGCTTTCTTT	CAISEYLDTEAFF
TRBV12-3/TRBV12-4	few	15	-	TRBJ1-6	TGTGCCAGCAGTTTAGGGGACGCCGTACGTCGACCCCTCCACTTT	CASSLGDAVRRPLHF
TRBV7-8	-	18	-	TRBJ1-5	TGTGCCAGCACCCTTAGGGGGGACCCGCTTAGAGGCAATCAGCCCCAGCATTTT	CASTLRGDPLRGNQPQHF
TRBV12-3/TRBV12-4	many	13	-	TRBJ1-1	TGTGCCAGCAGGCCTCCGGGGGGCACTGAAGCTTTCTTT	CASRPPGGTEAFF
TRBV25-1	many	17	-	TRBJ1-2	TGTGCCAGCAGTGAATCGGGCTCGCGGGGGCCAGGGGATGGCTACACCTTC	CASSESGSRGPGDGYTF
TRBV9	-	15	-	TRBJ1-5	TGTGCCAGCAGCGTAGAGGGGTTTAGCAATCAGCCCCAGCATTTT	CASSVEGFSNQPQHF
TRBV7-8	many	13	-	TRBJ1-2	TGTGCCAGCAGCTTAAAATCTAACTATGGCTACACCTTC	CASSLKSNYGYTF
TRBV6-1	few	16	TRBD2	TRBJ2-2	TGTGCCAGCAGTGAACTACTAGCGGGAGGCACCGGGGAGCTGTTTTTT	CASSELLAGGTGELFF
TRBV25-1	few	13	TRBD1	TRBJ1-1	TGTGCCAGCAGTCCAGGGGGGCACACTGAAGCTTTCTTT	CASSPGGHTEAFF
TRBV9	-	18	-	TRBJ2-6	TGTGCCAGCAGCGTAGCCGCCGGGGCGCGCTCTGGGGCCAACGTCCTGACTTTC	CASSVAAGARSGANVLTF
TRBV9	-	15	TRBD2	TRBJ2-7	TGTGCCAGCAGCGGCGCTAGCGGGGGGGTTACGGAGCAGTACTTC	CASSGASGGVTEQYF